The 2 T cell receptor beta chains listed next were all sequenced from one sample in a study of identical twins. From the 5' RACE reads, TCRdb called clonotypes with MiXCR, one entry per CDR3 protein. The sample has roughly 770,000 distinct CDR3 sequences, roughly 18% seen once; the top ten hold about an eighth. The data also belong to a second study, concerning T cells expressing NK-cell markers.

The sample comprised PBMCs. Receptor source: a woman between 18 and 30 years old in good health.

The rearrangement links TRBV20-1 to TRBJ1-1; a weak D match, TRBD1 (6 bases). This CDR3 spans 12 amino acids. Germline V lookup: CDR1 DFQATT, CDR2 SNEGSKA (reference sequence). Trimming removed 5 bases at V and 4 bases at J, with 11 bases between. CDR3 residues: CSARTVGTEAFF. The CDR3 nucleotides read TGCAGTGCTCGGACAGTGGGCACTGAAGCTTTCTTT.

The chain uses TRBV6-2 or TRBV6-3 and TRBJ2-3; the D gene is possibly TRBD2 (6 bases). Trimming took 7 bases from V and 7 from J, leaving 12 bases between them. CDR3 size: 12 residues. Germline lookup yields CDR1 MNHEY and CDR2 SVGEGT. The CDR3 region has the DNA TGTGCCAGCACCACGGGGGTTTATACGCAGTATTTT. Translated: CASTTGVYTQYF.